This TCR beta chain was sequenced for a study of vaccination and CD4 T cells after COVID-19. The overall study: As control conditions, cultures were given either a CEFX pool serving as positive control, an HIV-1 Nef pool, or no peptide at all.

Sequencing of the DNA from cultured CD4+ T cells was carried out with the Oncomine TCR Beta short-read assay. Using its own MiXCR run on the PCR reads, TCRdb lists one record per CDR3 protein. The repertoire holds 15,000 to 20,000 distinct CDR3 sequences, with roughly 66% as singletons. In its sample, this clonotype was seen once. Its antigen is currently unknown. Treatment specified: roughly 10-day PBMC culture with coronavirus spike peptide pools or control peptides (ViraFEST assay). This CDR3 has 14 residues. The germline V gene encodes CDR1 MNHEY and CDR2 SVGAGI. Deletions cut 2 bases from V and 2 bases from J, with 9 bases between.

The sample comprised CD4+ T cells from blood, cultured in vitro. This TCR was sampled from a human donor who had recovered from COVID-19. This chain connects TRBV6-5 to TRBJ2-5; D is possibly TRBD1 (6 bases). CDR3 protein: CASSYGTPQETQYF. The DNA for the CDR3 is TGTGCCAGCAGTTACGGGACACCGCAAGAGACCCAGTACTTC.